These 30 T cell receptor beta chains share one sample of origin, sequenced in a study of Graves' ophthalmopathy and Graves' hyperthyroidism. Scientists amplified the TCR beta CDR3 regions from RNA transcripts. Second-round multiplex PCR followed a first-round RT-PCR using HTBI primers. TCRdb re-derived calls from the multiplex PCR reads in MiXCR, one entry per CDR3 protein. Of approximately 700,000 distinct CDR3 sequences listed, roughly two fifths are singletons. Source material: peripheral blood. The origin of the receptors is an adult man with Graves' ophthalmopathy.

This clonotype has just a few counts. The chain is built from TRBV11-2 and TRBJ2-7; TRBD2 matches at 7 bases. Germline V gene data show CDR1 as SGHAT and CDR2 as FQNNGV. The CDR3 is 16 residues long. Trimming removed 5 bases from V and 4 bases from J; junction bases left unmatched: 14. This CDR3 reads CASSPREAPPLYEQYF. The CDR3 bases are TGTGCCAGCAGCCCCCGGGAGGCACCTCCCCTTTACGAGCAGTACTTC.

Notes on this clonotype: One end of the junction fails to match germline, which may point to a read error. This chain links TRBV7-2 with TRBJ2-6, with 10 bases identical to TRBD2. The V gene's germline CDR1 is SGHTA and CDR2 FQGNSA. The CDR3 contains 18 residues. The CDR3 DNA reads as TGCGCCAGCAGCCAACGAGCGGGAGGGAACTCTGGGGCCAACGTCCTGACTTTC. This sequence encodes CASSQRAGGNSGANVLTF.

This clonotype was detected ten times or more. The CDR3 DNA reads TGTGCCAGCAGCTTATTTGGGGGGCGATTGATCCAGTACTTC. Translated: CASSLFGGRLIQYF. This chain links TRBV7-9 with TRBJ2-5; D possibly uses TRBD1 or TRBD2 (6 bases each). The length of the CDR3 is 14 residues. Germline CDR1 reads SEHNR; CDR2 reads FQNEAQ (reference sequence). With 2 bases removed from V and 10 bases from J, the gap between germline ends came to 17 bases.

The chain joins TRBV29-1 to TRBJ1-5; TRBD1 is a possible D gene (5 bases). Germline lookup yields CDR1 SQVTM and CDR2 ANQGSEA. V was trimmed by 7 bases and J by 12 bases, leaving 22 bases between them. The CDR3 runs 13 residues. Here the CDR3 reads CSAIGGREEDQHF. CDR3 bases: TGCAGCGCCATAGGAGGCAGGGAGGAGGACCAGCATTTT.

This clonotype was picked up many times. J is TRBJ1-2 and V is TRBV2; weak D call: TRBD1 (5 bases). The CDR3 is 15 amino acids. Trimming stripped 5 bases from V and 5 bases from J, with 18 bases between. Germline V CDR1 and CDR2: SNHLY, FYNNEI. Here the CDR3 reads CASSSGGAQAYGYTF. The CDR3 DNA sequence: TGTGCCAGCAGTTCAGGTGGGGCCCAGGCTTATGGCTACACCTTC.

This clonotype turned up a few times. The rearrangement joins TRBV5-1 to TRBJ2-5; D ambiguous. CDR3 size: 14 residues. Deletions cut 0 bases from V and 7 bases from J, with 13 bases between. Germline CDR1 is SGHRS and CDR2 is YFSETQ. In DNA form, the CDR3 reads TGCGCCAGCAGCTTGGTTGGAAGCCCCGTGACCCAGTACTTC. It codes for CASSLVGSPVTQYF.

In its sample, this clonotype was seen many times. This rearrangement joins TRBV7-2 to TRBJ1-2, with TRBD1 matching 10 bases. The CDR3 contains 16 residues. V dropped 2 bases and J dropped 6; count of bases not matched to a gene: 9. CDR1 SGHTA and CDR2 FQGNSA come from the germline V gene. The CDR3 DNA reads as TGTGCCAGCAGCTTAAGTTTGGCGACAGGGGGCAATGGCTACACCTTC. Encoded protein: CASSLSLATGGNGYTF.

This clonotype was counted many times. The CDR3 DNA sequence: TGTGCCAGCAGTGAATGGGGGGATTTCACCTTC. Its protein is CASSEWGDFTF. The chain is built from TRBV25-1 and TRBJ1-2; tentatively, D is TRBD1 (5 bases). This CDR3 is built from 11 residues. CDR1 is MGHDK and CDR2 is SYGVNS in the germline V gene. Trimming took 1 base from V and 13 from J, leaving 10 bases between them.

This clonotype was observed many times. This sequence joins TRBV20-1 and TRBJ2-5; D is possibly TRBD2 (5 bases). This CDR3 region has 11 residues. CDR1 is DFQATT, CDR2 SNEGSKA, per germline (reference sequence). As DNA, the CDR3 is TGCAGCGCGGGTTACCAAGAGACCCAGTACTTC. Its protein product is CSAGYQETQYF.

The chain recombines TRBV25-1 with TRBJ2-2; the match to TRBD1 covers 7 bases. The CDR3 spans 18 residues. V shed 6 bases, J shed 3 bases, and the junction held 16 bases outside the gene matches. Germline V lookup: CDR1 MGHDK, CDR2 SYGVNS. This CDR3 is CASSLYRGLVFDTGELFF. The CDR3 nucleotides read TGTGCCAGCAGCTTGTACAGGGGCCTCGTGTTTGACACCGGGGAGCTGTTTTTT.

The chain is built from TRBV7-2 and TRBJ1-2, with 8 bases that match TRBD1. The length of the CDR3 is 18 residues. Germline trimming cut 2 bases from V and 4 bases from J; bases unmatched to any gene: 15. CDR1 and CDR2 (germline): SGHTA, FQGNSA. The CDR3 bases are TGTGCCAGCAGCTTAAGTCAGGGGGCCGCGGGACAGATCTATGGCTACACCTTC. Translating gives CASSLSQGAAGQIYGYTF.

About this clonotype itself: A junction end diverges from the germline sequence, so it may reflect a read error. The chain carries TRBV11-2 and TRBJ2-5; TRBD2 agrees at 14 bases. This CDR3 spans 17 amino acids. The germline V gene has CDR1 SGHAT and CDR2 FQNNGV. The CDR3 is CASSLVTSGRAQETQYF. In DNA, the CDR3 is TGTGCCAGCAGTTTAGTGACTAGCGGGAGGGCCCAAGAGACCCAGTACTTC.

A few counts support this clonotype. The chain recombines TRBV7-9 with TRBJ2-7, with TRBD1 as a possible D gene (6 bases). Per germline, CDR1 SEHNR and CDR2 FQNEAQ (reference sequence). The CDR3 extends over 13 amino acids. V gave up 4 bases and J gave up 4 bases, with 11 bases separating them. Written as DNA, the CDR3 is TGTGCCAGCAGCTCTGAGGGGGAATACGAGCAGTACTTC. This sequence encodes CASSSEGEYEQYF.

The rearrangement joins TRBV2 to TRBJ2-2; D ambiguous. Trimming shortened V by 5 bases and J by 10 bases, and 11 bases separated the two germline ends. The CDR3 sequence is 12 residues long. In germline, CDR1 is SNHLY, CDR2 FYNNEI. Here the CDR3 DNA reads TGTGCCAGCAGTTTCTCAGTCCAGGAGCTGTTTTTT. Translating gives CASSFSVQELFF.

The chain couples TRBV2 to TRBJ2-7, with D uncertain. Trimming removed 2 bases from V and 2 bases from J, with 7 bases in between. The CDR3 length is 13 residues. The V gene's germline CDR1 is SNHLY and CDR2 FYNNEI. CDR3 nucleotide sequence: TGTGCCAGCAGTGAACTCCGAGCCTACGAGCAGTACTTC. It specifies CASSELRAYEQYF.

This chain connects TRBV29-1 to TRBJ2-7, with 9 bases fitting TRBD1. The V and J ends lost 6 bases and 3 bases, in that order; junction bases with no gene match: 15. This CDR3 is 16 amino acids long. Germline V gene sequence: CDR1 SQVTM, CDR2 ANQGSEA. CDR3: CSVTSGNGTGIYEQYF. CDR3 sequence (DNA): TGCAGCGTCACCTCGGGGAACGGGACAGGGATCTACGAGCAGTACTTC.

This clonotype was detected a few times. The chain combines TRBV19 with TRBJ1-5; 9 nucleotides align to TRBD1. Germline values: CDR1 LNHDA, CDR2 SQIVND (reference sequence). The junction had 17 bases not matched to a gene; V was cut back by 7 bases and J by 16 bases. The CDR3 extends over 14 amino acids. This chain's CDR3 is CASTTKRTGVPFHF. For the CDR3, the DNA is TGTGCCAGTACCACCAAACGGACAGGGGTCCCCTTCCATTTT.

This clonotype was detected ten times or more. One junction end disagrees with the germline gene, perhaps due to a read error. The chain joins TRBV7-7 to TRBJ1-4, with D hard to call. CDR1 and CDR2 from the germline V gene are SSHAT and FNYEAQ (reference sequence). The CDR3 totals 15 residues. The CDR3 DNA is TGTGCTAGCAGCCTGACGGACGCAACTAATGAAAAACTGTTTTTT. It specifies CASSLTDATNEKLFF.

This clonotype was recorded once. The chain employs TRBV10-3 and TRBJ1-3, with D tentatively TRBD1 (6 bases). Trimming cost V 10 bases and J 3 bases, with 13 bases left between them. Looked up from germline, CDR1 is ENHRY and CDR2 is SYGVKD. The CDR3 runs to 13 residues. The CDR3 region is CATSRGYGNTIYF. The CDR3 DNA reads as TGTGCCACCTCCAGGGGTTATGGAAACACCATATATTTT.

The chain combines TRBV7-8 with TRBJ2-7; 10 nucleotides agree with TRBD1. The CDR3 loop spans 16 amino acids. After removal of 8 bases from V and 8 bases from J, the junction contained 18 bases not matched to a gene. Germline lookup yields CDR1 SGHVS and CDR2 FQNEAQ. CDR3 sequence (DNA): TGTGCCAGCTCACCACGTTCCGGAGACAGGGGGCGCCAGCAGTACTTC. Its protein product is CASSPRSGDRGRQQYF. The full variable domain, with the rest looked up from reference TRBV7-8 and TRBJ2-7, is GAGVSQSPRYKVAKRGQDVALRCDPISGHVSLFWYQQALGQGPEFLTYFQNEAQLDKSGLPSDRFFAERPEGSVSTLKIQRTQQEDSAVYLCASSPRSGDRGRQQYFGPGTRLTVT.

V is TRBV19 and J is TRBJ2-2; no clear D. The CDR3 covers 13 residues. V was cut by 6 bases and J by 7 bases, with 12 bases left in between. Germline values: CDR1 LNHDA, CDR2 SQIVND (reference sequence). This CDR3 is CASRAQRGGELFF. The CDR3, as DNA: TGTGCCAGTAGAGCGCAGAGAGGCGGGGAGCTGTTTTTT.

In regard to this clonotype: This CDR3 fails to terminate in the conserved phenylalanine or tryptophan, so it likely reflects a read error. The chain carries TRBV2 and TRBJ1-2; possible D gene TRBD1, 6 bases. Germline V lookup: CDR1 SNHLY, CDR2 FYNNEI. The CDR3 is 13 residues long. The V end lost 3 bases, the J end lost 5 bases, and 10 bases lay between the germline ends. The DNA for the CDR3 is TGTGCCAGCAGTGACAGGGGTTGGTATGGCTACACCTCC. It codes for CASSDRGWYGYTS.

This clonotype was recorded a few times. CDR3 in amino acids: CASPGQGAIETQYF. The CDR3 DNA reads as TGTGCCAGCCCTGGGCAGGGGGCCATCGAGACCCAGTACTTC. The chain is built from TRBV27 and TRBJ2-5; 8 positions match TRBD1. The CDR3 runs to 14 residues. V shed 8 bases, J shed 5 bases, and the junction held 10 bases outside the gene matches. The germline gives CDR1 MNHEY, CDR2 SMNVEV (reference sequence).

At least ten counts were recorded for this clonotype. At one end, the junction sequence differs from germline, possibly due to a read error. V is TRBV10-3 and J is TRBJ1-6; no reliable D call. The CDR3 is 12 residues long. CDR1 is ENHRY, CDR2 SYGVKD, per germline. The CDR3 reads CASRDSAWECDF. As DNA, the CDR3 is TGTGCCAGCCGCGACTCGGCATGGGAGTGCGACTTT.

Of note for this clonotype: This CDR3 fails to terminate in the conserved phenylalanine or tryptophan, so it likely reflects a read error. The CDR3 DNA reads TGTGCCAGTAGTCCCACCTCCCCCGGCTTACAAACTGAAGCTTTCCTT. This codes for CASSPTSPGLQTEAFL. The chain links TRBV19 to TRBJ1-1; D uncertain. CDR3 length: 16 residues. The V and J ends lost 5 bases and 5 bases respectively, with 21 bases between them. Germline lookup yields CDR1 LNHDA and CDR2 SQIVND (reference sequence).

The rearrangement links TRBV24-1 to TRBJ1-5; 9 nucleotides agree with TRBD1. CDR1 is KGHDR and CDR2 is SFDVKD in the germline V gene. This CDR3 comprises 15 residues. V lost 11 bases, J lost 3 bases, and 10 bases stayed unmatched. In DNA form, the CDR3 reads TGTGCCAACACCGTGACAGGGGGTACCAATCAGCCCCAGCATTTT. It translates to CANTVTGGTNQPQHF.

The rearrangement uses TRBV10-3 and TRBJ1-2; the match to TRBD1 covers 10 bases. Germline trimming cut 3 bases from V and 3 bases from J; bases unmatched to any gene: 7. CDR3 length: 16 residues. CDR1 and CDR2 (germline): ENHRY, SYGVKD. The CDR3 loop is CAISEAWTGGDYGYTF. CDR3 bases: TGTGCCATCAGTGAAGCGTGGACAGGGGGTGACTATGGCTACACCTTC.

This clonotype came up a few times. The J gene is TRBJ2-7, the V gene TRBV27; TRBD1 is a possible D gene (6 bases). V dropped 11 bases and J dropped 2 bases, with 19 bases sitting between them. The CDR3 runs 14 residues. Germline V lookup: CDR1 MNHEY, CDR2 SMNVEV (reference sequence). CDR3 sequence (DNA): TGTGCCTCTCGAACAGGGAACTCCCCCTACGAGCAGTACTTC. The encoded protein is CASRTGNSPYEQYF.

In its sample, this clonotype was seen a few times. The chain is built from TRBV7-9 and TRBJ2-7; 9 bases line up with TRBD2. The junction had 3 bases not matched to a gene; V was cut back by 1 base and J by 5 bases. The germline CDR1 and CDR2 sequences are SEHNR and FQNEAQ (reference sequence). This CDR3 comprises 14 residues. The CDR3 nucleotides are TGTGCCAGCAGCTTAGATAGCGGGAGCGACGAGCAGTACTTC. Its protein product is CASSLDSGSDEQYF.

Note on this clonotype: A read error may be the cause here, since a much bigger clone is one base away. Because it lacks the conserved phenylalanine or tryptophan at the end, this CDR3 is likely a read error. V gene TRBV9 combines with J gene TRBJ2-5, with D perhaps matching TRBD2 (6 bases). V was clipped by 5 bases and J by 5 bases, with 16 bases between them. This CDR3 region has 14 residues. CDR1 is SGDLS, CDR2 YYNGEE, per germline. CDR3 region: CASRGGPGEETQYC. The CDR3 region has the DNA TGTGCCAGCAGGGGCGGACCGGGGGAGGAGACCCAGTACTGC.